Listed below are T cell receptor beta chains from one sample, sequenced in a study of CD4 T cells in relation to SARS-CoV-2 and coronaviruses. TCRdb's table, derived via immunoSEQ multiplex PCR, lists solely in-frame clones and lacks some. The sample has 17,000 or so clones, 74% seen once; the top ten hold approximately 30%. No cognate antigen is known for these TCRs. Specimen: CD4+ T cells from PBMCs, cultured in vitro. The receptor set was obtained from a human donor in good health. Each CDR3 is given with its conserved first and last residue. Each record gives: clone size, D gene, J gene, V gene, CDR3 length, CDR3 protein, CDR3 DNA. A D gene is named only where the DNA matches it firmly. Only some rows state a clone size, as once, few, many or a class for expanded clones.

size: -
D: TRBD1
J: TRBJ1-6
V: TRBV9
length: 15
CDR3: CASSAGQGAGAPLHF
DNA: TGTGCCAGCAGCGCAGGACAGGGGGCAGGTGCACCCCTCCACTTT

size: -
D: -
J: TRBJ2-5
V: TRBV15
length: 16
CDR3: CATSSTQVLDQETQYF
DNA: TGTGCCACCAGCAGCACCCAGGTATTGGACCAAGAGACCCAGTACTTC

size: -
D: TRBD1
J: TRBJ1-1
V: TRBV14
length: 14
CDR3: CASSPRTGRTEAFF
DNA: TGTGCCAGCAGCCCTCGGACAGGGAGGACTGAAGCTTTCTTT

size: once
D: -
J: TRBJ1-2
V: TRBV3-1/TRBV3-2
length: 13
CDR3: CASSQPGSGGYTF
DNA: TGTGCCAGCAGCCAACCGGGATCCGGGGGCTACACCTTC

size: few
D: TRBD1
J: TRBJ1-4
V: TRBV7-9
length: 15
CDR3: CASSGQGGTNEKLFF
DNA: TGTGCCAGCAGTGGGCAGGGGGGGACTAATGAAAAACTGTTTTTT

size: -
D: TRBD2
J: TRBJ2-7
V: TRBV30
length: 13
CDR3: CAWRLAGGIEQYF
DNA: TGTGCCTGGAGGCTAGCGGGAGGGATCGAGCAGTACTTC

size: -
D: -
J: TRBJ2-1
V: TRBV18
length: 15
CDR3: CASSLGLYPDNEQFF
DNA: TGTGCCAGCTCACTAGGACTATATCCCGACAATGAGCAGTTCTTC

size: -
D: -
J: TRBJ2-1
V: TRBV30
length: 16
CDR3: CAWSVKAPGGDNEQFF
DNA: TGTGCCTGGAGTGTAAAGGCCCCCGGAGGGGACAATGAGCAGTTCTTC

size: -
D: -
J: TRBJ1-1
V: TRBV5-5
length: 16
CDR3: CASSFHTLELSPEAFF
DNA: TGTGCCAGCAGCTTCCATACACTGGAGCTGTCCCCTGAAGCTTTCTTT

size: few
D: TRBD2
J: TRBJ2-1
V: TRBV3-1/TRBV3-2
length: 15
CDR3: CASSFTSGRANEQFF
DNA: TGTGCCAGCAGCTTTACTAGCGGGAGGGCCAATGAGCAGTTCTTC

size: -
D: -
J: TRBJ2-1
V: TRBV12-3/TRBV12-4
length: 13
CDR3: CASSFSGRTAQFF
DNA: TGTGCCAGCAGTTTTTCCGGAAGGACAGCCCAGTTCTTC

size: -
D: -
J: TRBJ2-2
V: TRBV29-1
length: 12
CDR3: CSVGRSTGELFF
DNA: TGCAGCGTTGGAAGGAGCACCGGGGAGCTGTTTTTT

size: -
D: -
J: TRBJ2-1
V: TRBV7-3
length: 13
CDR3: CASSFDGLDEQFF
DNA: TGTGCCAGCAGCTTTGATGGACTGGATGAGCAGTTCTTC

size: -
D: -
J: TRBJ2-3
V: TRBV12-3/TRBV12-4
length: 13
CDR3: CASSFWQGDTQYF
DNA: TGTGCCAGCAGTTTCTGGCAGGGGGATACGCAGTATTTT

size: -
D: TRBD2
J: TRBJ2-1
V: TRBV10-3
length: 17
CDR3: CAISDSGGGKPYNEQFF
DNA: TGTGCCATCAGTGACTCCGGGGGAGGGAAACCCTACAATGAGCAGTTCTTC

size: -
D: -
J: TRBJ2-1
V: TRBV10-2
length: 15
CDR3: CASTFTPSPQGEQFF
DNA: TGCGCCAGCACCTTCACGCCGAGCCCTCAGGGTGAGCAGTTCTTC